These T cell receptor beta chains were read from a single sample in a study of molecular identifiers for immune sequencing clone quantification. Each CDR3 protein gets one entry after TCRdb re-called the PCR reads with MiXCR. There are about 320,000 distinct CDR3 sequences in the sample; roughly 24% occur only once, and about 0.71% lies in the top ten. Sequenced input: naive CD8+ T cells from blood, with Jurkat cell RNA spiked in. The receptors stem from a human donor in good health. Some libraries in this study had Jurkat cell RNA spiked in. Each CDR3 is given with its conserved first and last residue. Fields, in order: clone size, V gene, J gene, CDR3 protein. Only some rows state a clone size, as once, few, many or a class for expanded clones.

NA,TRBV20-1,TRBJ2-3,CSARDEGDSTDTQYF
NA,TRBV7-9,TRBJ2-7,CASSSLAGQGQSSYEQYF
many,TRBV2,TRBJ2-2,CASDRGNTGELFF
NA,TRBV6-1,TRBJ1-1,CASTTGGFTEAFF
few,TRBV6-2/TRBV6-3,TRBJ2-3,CASSQRTSSPDTQYF
many,TRBV30,TRBJ2-2,CAWNYRAGGRTGELFF
few,TRBV20-1,TRBJ2-7,CSARKLADAYEQYF
many,TRBV7-9,TRBJ2-7,CASSKPGSYEQYF
NA,TRBV4-1,TRBJ1-6,CASSQTAEGGSLLHF
many,TRBV6-5,TRBJ1-1,CASSYSGSRTEAFF
NA,TRBV7-2,TRBJ1-2,CASSLAGQGALSCGYTF
few,TRBV12-3/TRBV12-4,TRBJ2-2,CASSFQGATGELFF
many,TRBV6-5,TRBJ2-5,CASSTSGETQYF
few,TRBV9,TRBJ2-4,CASSTGTGENIQYF
many,TRBV28,TRBJ1-1,CASSLWDTEAFF
NA,TRBV12-3/TRBV12-4,TRBJ2-1,CASSIVLDEQFF
once,TRBV6-2/TRBV6-3,TRBJ2-7,CASSYRGLAGGPLRDEQYF